These 18 T cell receptor beta chains were sequenced from one sample in a study of T-cell reconstitution after alpha-beta-depleted transplantation in children. Preparing the TCRbeta library involved the use of unique molecular identifiers. TCRdb reanalysed the PCR reads using MiXCR and keeps one entry per CDR3 protein. The sample lists 250,000 to 400,000 distinct CDR3 sequences, 23% seen once, with roughly 11% in the top ten. Sequencing was performed on PBMCs, mostly from graft donor cells, taken 180 days after TCRalphabeta/CD19-depleted stem cell transplant. These receptor sequences come from a male patient between 10 and 17 years old who had a stem cell transplant for acute lymphoblastic leukemia, so the T cells may come from the graft donor.

J is TRBJ2-1 and V is TRBV29-1, with D perhaps given as TRBD1 or TRBD2 (6 bases each). V was shortened by 7 bases and J by 5 bases, with 18 bases between the two germline ends. This CDR3 spans 14 amino acids. Germline V gene lookup returns CDR1 SQVTM and CDR2 ANQGSEA. Here the CDR3 reads CSAGGDTENNEQFF. The CDR3 region has the DNA TGCAGCGCTGGAGGGGACACAGAAAACAATGAGCAGTTCTTC.

The V call is TRBV19, the J call TRBJ2-1; D uncertain. V lost 4 bases, J lost 7 bases, and 8 bases lay in between. The CDR3 length is 12 residues. CDR1 and CDR2 (germline): LNHDA, SQIVND (reference sequence). The CDR3 sequence: CASSKYKNEQFF. The CDR3 DNA follows: TGTGCCAGTAGTAAATATAAAAATGAGCAGTTCTTC.

The CDR3 here is CASSLLGGGYQPQHF. CDR3 coding DNA: TGTGCCAGCAGTTTGTTAGGAGGGGGTTATCAGCCCCAGCATTTT. The rearrangement links TRBV27 to TRBJ1-5, with a tentative D call TRBD1 (6 bases). Trimming took 3 bases from V and 5 from J, leaving 14 bases between them. Germline V gives CDR1 MNHEY, CDR2 SMNVEV (reference sequence). This CDR3 has 15 residues.

This clonotype was seen only a few times. This rearrangement joins TRBV5-1 to TRBJ2-1; TRBD2 matches 8 bases. V shed 0 bases and J 12 bases; nucleotides not matched to a gene: 5. In germline, CDR1 is SGHRS, CDR2 YFSETQ. This CDR3 is 13 amino acids long. This CDR3 is CASSLAGLARQFF. CDR3 DNA: TGCGCCAGCAGCTTGGCCGGACTAGCCCGGCAGTTCTTC.

The sample holds a few counts of this clonotype. The gene calls are TRBV7-2 and TRBJ1-2, with 7 bases fitting TRBD1. Germline V CDR1 and CDR2: SGHTA, FQGNSA. This CDR3 comprises 14 residues. V gave up 4 bases and J gave up 4 bases; unmatched junction bases: 6. The CDR3 sequence: CASSSLDRLYGYTF. Here the CDR3 DNA reads TGTGCCAGCAGCTCCTTGGACAGGCTCTATGGCTACACCTTC.

This clonotype was counted only a few times. The chain is built from TRBV20-1 and TRBJ2-7; perhaps TRBD2 as D (6 bases). Per the germline V gene, CDR1 is DFQATT and CDR2 is SNEGSKA (reference sequence). The CDR3 has 14 residues. V lost 3 bases and J 5 bases, leaving 17 bases between the germline ends. The CDR3 protein is CSARSPGRRNEQYF. The CDR3 coding sequence is TGCAGTGCTAGGTCCCCAGGGAGGAGGAACGAGCAGTACTTC.

This chain connects TRBV19 to TRBJ1-5; 10 bases match TRBD1. The length of the CDR3 is 18 residues. V was pared by 5 bases and J by 2 bases, with 12 bases of the junction left unmatched. Germline V gene lookup returns CDR1 LNHDA and CDR2 SQIVND (reference sequence). The CDR3 here is CASSFRTGGYSGNQPQHF. The CDR3, as DNA: TGTGCCAGTAGTTTCAGGACAGGGGGATACTCGGGCAATCAGCCCCAGCATTTT.

This clonotype was counted only a few times. The rearrangement joins TRBV19 to TRBJ2-7; weak D call: TRBD1 (7 bases). Germline CDR1 LNHDA, CDR2 SQIVND (reference sequence). The V and J ends lost 6 bases and 3 bases respectively, with 18 bases between them. CDR3 size: 15 residues. The chain's CDR3 is CASSTNAGQSYEQYF. The CDR3 DNA is TGTGCCAGTAGCACGAACGCGGGACAGAGCTACGAGCAGTACTTC.

The chain has TRBV6-1 and TRBJ1-6, with 8 bases lining up with TRBD1. After removal of 1 base from V and 5 bases from J, the junction contained 4 bases not matched to a gene. The CDR3 length is 16 residues. Per germline, CDR1 MNHNS and CDR2 SASEGT. CDR3 bases: TGTGCCAGCAGTGAAGGGGCAGGGGGCGATAATTCACCCCTCCACTTT. This codes for CASSEGAGGDNSPLHF.

This rearrangement joins TRBV27 to TRBJ1-4, with D possibly TRBD1 on 5 matching bases. Per germline, CDR1 MNHEY and CDR2 SMNVEV (reference sequence). There are 14 residues in the CDR3. V gave up 3 bases and J gave up 5 bases, with 10 bases separating them. The CDR3 region is CASSFWAGNEKLFF. The CDR3 bases are TGTGCCAGCAGTTTTTGGGCAGGGAATGAAAAACTGTTTTTT.

This clonotype was seen a handful of times. V and J are TRBV5-1 and TRBJ2-7, with 11 bases lining up with TRBD2. This CDR3 spans 16 amino acids. The germline V gene encodes CDR1 SGHRS and CDR2 YFSETQ. Losses at the gene ends were 0 bases for V and 3 bases for J; bases not matched to a gene: 5. This chain's CDR3 is CASSLGGTSGIYEQYF. CDR3 nucleotides: TGCGCCAGCAGCTTGGGGGGGACTAGCGGAATCTACGAGCAGTACTTC.

The chain joins TRBV27 to TRBJ1-1, with D perhaps TRBD1 (6 bases). This CDR3 region has 13 residues. V dropped 3 bases and J dropped 7 bases, with 12 bases sitting between them. Germline assignment: CDR1 MNHEY and CDR2 SMNVEV (reference sequence). CDR3 amino acids: CASSFYRAGEAFF. The CDR3 DNA is TGTGCCAGCAGTTTTTACAGGGCTGGTGAAGCTTTCTTT.

This clonotype was counted between two and nine times. V and J are TRBV10-3 and TRBJ2-7; 10 nucleotides align to TRBD1. V shed 0 bases, J shed 4 bases, and the junction held 3 bases outside the gene matches. Germline V gene data show CDR1 as ENHRY and CDR2 as SYGVKD. The CDR3 contains 15 residues. The CDR3 sequence is CAISESGQGWYEQYF. For the CDR3, the DNA is TGTGCCATCAGTGAGTCGGGACAGGGGTGGTACGAGCAGTACTTC.

This clonotype has more than one count but fewer than ten. The CDR3: CASSHDWPTEQFF. The CDR3, as DNA: TGCGCCAGCAGCCACGACTGGCCCACTGAGCAGTTCTTC. V is TRBV5-1 and J is TRBJ2-1; D remains unclear. Between the trimmed V and J ends, which lost 4 bases and 9 bases, there was a span of 14 bases. The CDR3 contains 13 residues. Germline CDR1 SGHRS, CDR2 YFSETQ.

V usage is TRBV10-3 and J usage is TRBJ2-7; 8 nucleotides match TRBD1. This CDR3 spans 15 amino acids. Per germline, CDR1 ENHRY and CDR2 SYGVKD. J gave up 9 bases and V 2 bases, and 12 bases lay outside the gene matches. CDR3 in amino acids: CAISEQDREWDGQYF. Here the CDR3 DNA reads TGTGCCATCAGTGAGCAGGACAGGGAATGGGACGGGCAGTACTTC.

The chain links TRBV5-1 to TRBJ2-7; a weak D match, TRBD1 (5 bases). V was clipped by 1 base and J by 6 bases, with 23 bases between them. Germline V gene sequence: CDR1 SGHRS, CDR2 YFSETQ. The CDR3 loop spans 17 amino acids. CDR3 in DNA: TGCGCCAGCAGCTTGCGCCAGGGAACGAGACCACGGAGCGAGCAGTACTTC. It codes for CASSLRQGTRPRSEQYF.

This clonotype was counted between two and nine times. The chain employs TRBV7-8 and TRBJ2-7, with D perhaps matching TRBD2 (5 bases). This CDR3 has 13 residues. Trimming left V 2 bases short and J 5 bases short, with 10 bases between. Germline assignment: CDR1 SGHVS and CDR2 FQNEAQ. The CDR3 region has the DNA TGTGCCAGCAGCTTAACGGGATTCCACGAGCAGTACTTC. It yields the protein CASSLTGFHEQYF.

This clonotype was counted a few times. V is TRBV12-3 or TRBV12-4 and J is TRBJ2-7, with D possibly matching TRBD2 (6 bases). This CDR3 spans 13 amino acids. V lost 9 bases and J 0 bases, leaving 12 bases between the germline ends. CDR3 coding DNA: TGTGCCAGTACCCGGGACTTCTCCTACGAGCAGTACTTC. Amino acid sequence: CASTRDFSYEQYF.